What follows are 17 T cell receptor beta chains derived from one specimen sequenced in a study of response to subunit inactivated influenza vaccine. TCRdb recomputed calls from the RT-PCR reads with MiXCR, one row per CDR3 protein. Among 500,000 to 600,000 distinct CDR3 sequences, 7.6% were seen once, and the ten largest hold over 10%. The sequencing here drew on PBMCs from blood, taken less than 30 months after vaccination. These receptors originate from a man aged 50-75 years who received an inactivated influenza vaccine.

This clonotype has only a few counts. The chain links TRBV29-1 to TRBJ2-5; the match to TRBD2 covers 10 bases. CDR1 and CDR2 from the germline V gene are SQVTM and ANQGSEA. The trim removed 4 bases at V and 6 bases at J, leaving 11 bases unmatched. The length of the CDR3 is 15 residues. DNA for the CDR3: TGCAGCGTTGGTCCTAGCGGGGGCCTCGGAAAGACCCAGTACTTC. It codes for CSVGPSGGLGKTQYF.

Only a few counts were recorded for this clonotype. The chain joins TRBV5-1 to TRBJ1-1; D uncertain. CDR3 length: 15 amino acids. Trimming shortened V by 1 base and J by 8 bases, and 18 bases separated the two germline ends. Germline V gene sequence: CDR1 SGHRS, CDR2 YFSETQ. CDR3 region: CASSLSPETGKEAFF. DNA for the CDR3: TGCGCCAGCAGCTTGTCGCCAGAGACCGGGAAAGAAGCTTTCTTT.

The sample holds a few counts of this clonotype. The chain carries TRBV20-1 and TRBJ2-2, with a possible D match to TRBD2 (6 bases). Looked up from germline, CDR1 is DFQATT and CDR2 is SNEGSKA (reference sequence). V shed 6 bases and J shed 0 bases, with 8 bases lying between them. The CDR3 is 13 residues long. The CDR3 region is CSASSANTGELFF. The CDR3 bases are TGCAGTGCGTCTAGCGCGAACACCGGGGAGCTGTTTTTT.

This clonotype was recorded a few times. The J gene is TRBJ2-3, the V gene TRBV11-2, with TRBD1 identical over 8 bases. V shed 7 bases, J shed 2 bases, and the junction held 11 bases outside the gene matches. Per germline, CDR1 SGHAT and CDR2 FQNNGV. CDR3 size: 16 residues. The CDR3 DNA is TGTGCCAGCACCGAGTTCCGGGACAGGCTCACAGATACGCAGTATTTT. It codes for CASTEFRDRLTDTQYF.

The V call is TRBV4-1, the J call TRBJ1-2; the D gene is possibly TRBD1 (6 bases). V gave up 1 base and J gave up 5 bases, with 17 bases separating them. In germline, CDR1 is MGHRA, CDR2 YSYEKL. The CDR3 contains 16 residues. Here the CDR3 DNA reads TGCGCCAGCAGCCAAGTCGGGGGCCCTTTCGAGTATGGCTACACCTTC. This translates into CASSQVGGPFEYGYTF.

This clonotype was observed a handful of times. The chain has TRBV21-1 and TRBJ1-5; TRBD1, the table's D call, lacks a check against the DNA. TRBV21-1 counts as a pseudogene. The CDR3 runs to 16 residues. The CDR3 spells CASSRTGPYSNQPQHF. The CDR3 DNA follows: TGTGCCAGCAGTCGGACAGGGCCATATAGCAATCAGCCCCAGCATTTT.

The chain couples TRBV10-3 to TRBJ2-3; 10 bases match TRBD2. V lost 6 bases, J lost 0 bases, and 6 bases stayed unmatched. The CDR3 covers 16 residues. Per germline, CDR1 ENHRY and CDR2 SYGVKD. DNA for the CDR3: TGTGCCATCAGCCCAAATAGCGGGGGGAGCACAGATACGCAGTATTTT. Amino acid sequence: CAISPNSGGSTDTQYF.

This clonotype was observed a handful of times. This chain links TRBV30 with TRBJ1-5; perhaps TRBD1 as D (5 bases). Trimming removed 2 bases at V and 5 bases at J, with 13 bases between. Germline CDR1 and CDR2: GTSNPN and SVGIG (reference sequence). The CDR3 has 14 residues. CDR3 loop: CAWSPGGGYQPQHF. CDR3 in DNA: TGTGCCTGGAGTCCGGGGGGTGGCTATCAGCCCCAGCATTTT.

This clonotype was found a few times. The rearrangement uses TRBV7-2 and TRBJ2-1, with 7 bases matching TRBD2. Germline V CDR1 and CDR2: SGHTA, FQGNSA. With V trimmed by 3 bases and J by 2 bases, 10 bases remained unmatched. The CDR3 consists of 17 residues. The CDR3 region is CASSFPSLAYAYNEQFF. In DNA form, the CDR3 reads TGTGCCAGCAGCTTCCCCTCACTAGCGTATGCCTACAATGAGCAGTTCTTC.

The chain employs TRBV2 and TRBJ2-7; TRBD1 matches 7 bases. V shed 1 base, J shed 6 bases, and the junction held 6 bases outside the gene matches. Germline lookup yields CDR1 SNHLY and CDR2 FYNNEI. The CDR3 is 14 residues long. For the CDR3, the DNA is TGTGCCAGCAGTGAAGGACAGGGTCTCGGCGAGCAGTACTTC. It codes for CASSEGQGLGEQYF.

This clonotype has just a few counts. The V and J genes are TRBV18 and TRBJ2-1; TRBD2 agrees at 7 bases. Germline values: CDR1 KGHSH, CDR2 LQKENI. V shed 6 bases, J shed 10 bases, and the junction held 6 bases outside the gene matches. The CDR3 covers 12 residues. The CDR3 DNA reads TGTGCCAGCTCTGAAGCGGGATGGGAGCAGTTCTTC. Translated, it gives CASSEAGWEQFF.

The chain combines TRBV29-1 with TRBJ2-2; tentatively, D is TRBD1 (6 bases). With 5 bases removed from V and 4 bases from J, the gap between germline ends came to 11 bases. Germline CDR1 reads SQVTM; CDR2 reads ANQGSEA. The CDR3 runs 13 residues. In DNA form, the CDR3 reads TGCAGCGTTAACAGGGTGGGCACCGGGGAGCTGTTTTTT. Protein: CSVNRVGTGELFF.

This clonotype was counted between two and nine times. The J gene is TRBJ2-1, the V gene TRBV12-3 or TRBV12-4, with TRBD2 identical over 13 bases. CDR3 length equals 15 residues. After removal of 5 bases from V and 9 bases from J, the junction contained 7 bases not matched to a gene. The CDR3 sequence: CASSAPGLAGIEQFF. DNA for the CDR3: TGTGCCAGCAGTGCCCCGGGACTAGCGGGGATTGAGCAGTTCTTC.

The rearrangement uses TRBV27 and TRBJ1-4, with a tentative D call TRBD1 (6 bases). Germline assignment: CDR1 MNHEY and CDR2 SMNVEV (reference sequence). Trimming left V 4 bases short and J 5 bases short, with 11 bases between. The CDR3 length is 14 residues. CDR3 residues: CASSSDRTNEKLFF. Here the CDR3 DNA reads TGTGCCAGCAGTTCCGACAGGACGAATGAAAAACTGTTTTTT.

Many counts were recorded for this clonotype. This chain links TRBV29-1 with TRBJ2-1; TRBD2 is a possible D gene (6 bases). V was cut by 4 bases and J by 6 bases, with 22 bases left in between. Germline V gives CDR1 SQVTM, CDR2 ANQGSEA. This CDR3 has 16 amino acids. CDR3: CSVGGPWRGEGNEQFF. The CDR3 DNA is TGCAGCGTTGGGGGCCCATGGAGGGGTGAGGGCAATGAGCAGTTCTTC.

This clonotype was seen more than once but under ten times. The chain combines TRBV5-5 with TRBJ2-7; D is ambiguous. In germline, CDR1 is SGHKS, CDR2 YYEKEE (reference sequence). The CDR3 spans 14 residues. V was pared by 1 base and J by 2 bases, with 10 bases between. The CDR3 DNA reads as TGTGCCAGCAGCTTGTCGGTCGGCACCTACGAGCAGTACTTC. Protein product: CASSLSVGTYEQYF.

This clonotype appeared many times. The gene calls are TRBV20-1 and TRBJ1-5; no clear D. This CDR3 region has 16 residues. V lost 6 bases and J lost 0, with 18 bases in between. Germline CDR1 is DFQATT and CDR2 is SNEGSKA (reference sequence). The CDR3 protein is CSAGTRRAYSNQPQHF. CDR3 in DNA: TGCAGTGCAGGAACCCGGAGGGCCTATAGCAATCAGCCCCAGCATTTT.